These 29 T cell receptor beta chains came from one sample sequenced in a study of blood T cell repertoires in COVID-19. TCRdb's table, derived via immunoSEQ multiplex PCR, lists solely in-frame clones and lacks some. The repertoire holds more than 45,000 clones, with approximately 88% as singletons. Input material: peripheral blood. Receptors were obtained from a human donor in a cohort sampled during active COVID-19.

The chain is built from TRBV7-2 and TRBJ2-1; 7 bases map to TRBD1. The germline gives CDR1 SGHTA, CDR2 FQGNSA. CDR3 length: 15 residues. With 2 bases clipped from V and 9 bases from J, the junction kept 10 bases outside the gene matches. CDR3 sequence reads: CASSLSTGDAGEQFF. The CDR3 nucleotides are TGTGCCAGCAGCTTATCCACAGGGGATGCGGGTGAGCAGTTCTTC.

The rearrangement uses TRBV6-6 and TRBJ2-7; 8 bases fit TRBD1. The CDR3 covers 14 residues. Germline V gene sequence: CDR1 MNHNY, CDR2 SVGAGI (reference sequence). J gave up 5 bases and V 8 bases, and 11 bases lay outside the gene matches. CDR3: CASGVEDRVDEQYF. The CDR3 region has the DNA TGTGCCAGCGGGGTGGAGGACAGGGTCGACGAGCAGTACTTC.

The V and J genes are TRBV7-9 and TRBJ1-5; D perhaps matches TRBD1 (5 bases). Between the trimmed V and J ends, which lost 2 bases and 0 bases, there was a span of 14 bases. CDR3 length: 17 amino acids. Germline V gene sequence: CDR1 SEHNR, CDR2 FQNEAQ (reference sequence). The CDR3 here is CASSLMEGLSSNQPQHF. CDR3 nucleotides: TGTGCCAGCAGCTTAATGGAGGGGTTGAGTAGCAATCAGCCCCAGCATTTT.

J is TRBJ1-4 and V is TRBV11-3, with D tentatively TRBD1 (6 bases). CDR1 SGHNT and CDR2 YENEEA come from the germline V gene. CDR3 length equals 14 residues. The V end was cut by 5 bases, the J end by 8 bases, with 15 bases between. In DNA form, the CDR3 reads TGTGCCAGCAGCCCCCGGACAGCAGGGGAAAAACTGTTTTTT. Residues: CASSPRTAGEKLFF.

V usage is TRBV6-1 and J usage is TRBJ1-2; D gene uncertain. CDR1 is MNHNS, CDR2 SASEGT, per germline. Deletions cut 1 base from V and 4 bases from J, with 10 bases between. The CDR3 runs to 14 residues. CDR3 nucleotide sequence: TGTGCCAGCAGTGAAGGCGCATTCCCCTATGGCTACACCTTC. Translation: CASSEGAFPYGYTF.

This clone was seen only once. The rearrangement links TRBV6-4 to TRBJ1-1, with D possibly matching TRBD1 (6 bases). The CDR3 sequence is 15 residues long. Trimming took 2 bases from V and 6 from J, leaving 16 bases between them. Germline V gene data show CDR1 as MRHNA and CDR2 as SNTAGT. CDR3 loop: CASSDGGEGGAEAFF. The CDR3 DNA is TGTGCCAGCAGTGACGGGGGGGAAGGGGGAGCTGAAGCTTTCTTT.

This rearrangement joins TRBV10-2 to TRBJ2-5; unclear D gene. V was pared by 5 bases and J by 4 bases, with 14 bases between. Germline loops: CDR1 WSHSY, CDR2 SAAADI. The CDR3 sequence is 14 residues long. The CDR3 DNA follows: TGCGCCAGCAGTCTCGAGACTGGCCGAGAGACCCAGTACTTC. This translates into CASSLETGRETQYF.

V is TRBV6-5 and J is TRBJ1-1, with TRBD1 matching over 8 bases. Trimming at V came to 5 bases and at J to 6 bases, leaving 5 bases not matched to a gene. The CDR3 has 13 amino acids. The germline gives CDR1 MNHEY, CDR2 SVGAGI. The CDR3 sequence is CASSRGQGSEAFF. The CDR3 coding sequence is TGTGCCAGCAGTCGTGGACAGGGATCTGAAGCTTTCTTT.

The CDR3 bases are TGTGCCAGCAGCCTAACACAGGCCTCAGGCACTGAAGCTTTCTTT. This codes for CASSLTQASGTEAFF. This chain joins TRBV7-9 and TRBJ1-1, with a tentative D call TRBD1 (5 bases). V was trimmed by 5 bases and J by 4 bases, leaving 17 bases between them. The CDR3 length is 15 residues. Germline V gene data show CDR1 as SEHNR and CDR2 as FQNEAQ (reference sequence).

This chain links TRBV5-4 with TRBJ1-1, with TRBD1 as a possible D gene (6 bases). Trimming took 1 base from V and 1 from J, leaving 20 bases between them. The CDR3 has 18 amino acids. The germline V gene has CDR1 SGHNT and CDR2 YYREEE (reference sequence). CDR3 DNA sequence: TGTGCCAGCAGCTTGCCGGGTTGGGCAGGGACAAAGAACACTGAAGCTTTCTTT. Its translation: CASSLPGWAGTKNTEAFF.

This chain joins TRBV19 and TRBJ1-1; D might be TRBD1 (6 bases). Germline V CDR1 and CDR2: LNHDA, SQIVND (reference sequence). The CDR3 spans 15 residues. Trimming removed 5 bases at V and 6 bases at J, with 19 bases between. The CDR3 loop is CASSSSLDRPPEAFF. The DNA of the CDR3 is TGTGCCAGTAGTTCCTCTCTGGACAGACCTCCTGAAGCTTTCTTT.

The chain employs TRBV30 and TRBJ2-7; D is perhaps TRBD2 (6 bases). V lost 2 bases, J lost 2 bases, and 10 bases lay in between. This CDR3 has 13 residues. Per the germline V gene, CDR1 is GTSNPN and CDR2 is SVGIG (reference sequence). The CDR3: CAWSRDWAYEQYF. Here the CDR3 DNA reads TGTGCCTGGAGTAGGGACTGGGCCTACGAGCAGTACTTC.

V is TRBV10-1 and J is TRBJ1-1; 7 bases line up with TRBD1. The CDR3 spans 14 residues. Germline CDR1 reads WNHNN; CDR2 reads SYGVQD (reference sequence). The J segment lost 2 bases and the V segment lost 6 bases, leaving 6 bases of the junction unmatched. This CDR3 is CASSQQGTNTEAFF. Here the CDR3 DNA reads TGCGCCAGCAGCCAACAGGGGACCAACACTGAAGCTTTCTTT.

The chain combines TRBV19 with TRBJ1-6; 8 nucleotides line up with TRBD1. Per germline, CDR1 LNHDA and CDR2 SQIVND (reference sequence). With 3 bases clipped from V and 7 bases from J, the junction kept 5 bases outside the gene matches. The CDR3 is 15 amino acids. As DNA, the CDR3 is TGTGCCAGTAGTATGCAGGGGGCGAACAATTCACCCCTCCACTTT. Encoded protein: CASSMQGANNSPLHF.

The CDR3 DNA reads TGTGCCAGCAGCTTAAGATCGAGCTCCTACAATGAGCAGTTCTTC. This codes for CASSLRSSSYNEQFF. V gene TRBV7-3 combines with J gene TRBJ2-1; D remains unclear. Germline lookup yields CDR1 SGHTA and CDR2 FQGTGA. Trimming removed 1 base from V and 0 bases from J, with 7 bases in between. CDR3 size: 15 residues.

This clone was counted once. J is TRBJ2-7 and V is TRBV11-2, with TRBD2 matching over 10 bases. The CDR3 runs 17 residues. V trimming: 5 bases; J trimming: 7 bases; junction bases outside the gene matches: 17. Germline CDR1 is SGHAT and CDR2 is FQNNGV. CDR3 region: CASSPRGASGGPPEQYF. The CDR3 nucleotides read TGTGCCAGCAGCCCCAGGGGGGCTAGCGGGGGACCTCCGGAGCAGTACTTC. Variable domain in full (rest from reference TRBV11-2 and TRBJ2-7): EAGVAQSPRYKIIEKRQSVAFWCNPISGHATLYWYQQILGQGPKLLIQFQNNGVVDDSQLPKDRFSAERLKGVDSTLKIQPAKLEDSAVYLCASSPRGASGGPPEQYFGPGTRLTVT.

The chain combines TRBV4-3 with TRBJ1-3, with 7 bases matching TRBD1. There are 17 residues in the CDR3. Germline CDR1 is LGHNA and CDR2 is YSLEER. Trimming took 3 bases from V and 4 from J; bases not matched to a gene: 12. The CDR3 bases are TGCGCCAGCAGCCAGGAGTTCAGGGGGTTCTCAGGAAACACCATATATTTT. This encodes CASSQEFRGFSGNTIYF.

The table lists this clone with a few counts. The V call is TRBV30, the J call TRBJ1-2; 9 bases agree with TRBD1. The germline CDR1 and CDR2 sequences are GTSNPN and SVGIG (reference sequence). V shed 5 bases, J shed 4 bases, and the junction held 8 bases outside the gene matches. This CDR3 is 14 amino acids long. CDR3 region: CAWLDRGIIYGYTF. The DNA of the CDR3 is TGTGCCTGGCTCGACAGGGGGATAATCTATGGCTACACCTTC.

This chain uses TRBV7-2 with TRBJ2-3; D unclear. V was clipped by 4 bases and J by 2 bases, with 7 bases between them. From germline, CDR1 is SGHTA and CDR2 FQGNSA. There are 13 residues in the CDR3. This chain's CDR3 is CASSSGSTDTQYF. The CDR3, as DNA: TGTGCCAGCAGCTCCGGGTCCACAGATACGCAGTATTTT.

The CDR3 coding sequence is TGTGCCACCAGTGTTCCGGGACAGGAATTAGCCAAAAACATTCAGTACTTC. Translating it yields CATSVPGQELAKNIQYF. V is TRBV24-1 and J is TRBJ2-4; the match to TRBD1 covers 8 bases. This CDR3 spans 17 amino acids. Germline loops: CDR1 KGHDR, CDR2 SFDVKD. V trimming: 5 bases; J trimming: 0 bases; junction bases outside the gene matches: 8.

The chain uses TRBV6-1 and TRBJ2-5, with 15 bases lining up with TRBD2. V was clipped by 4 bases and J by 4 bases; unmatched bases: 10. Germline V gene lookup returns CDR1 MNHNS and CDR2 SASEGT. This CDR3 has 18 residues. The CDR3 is CASSAGTSGGPRRETQYF. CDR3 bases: TGTGCCAGCAGTGCCGGGACTAGCGGGGGGCCCCGCAGAGAGACCCAGTACTTC.

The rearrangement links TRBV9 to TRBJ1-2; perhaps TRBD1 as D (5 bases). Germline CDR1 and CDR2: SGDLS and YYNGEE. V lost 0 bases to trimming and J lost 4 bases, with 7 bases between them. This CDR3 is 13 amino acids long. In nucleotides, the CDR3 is TGTGCCAGCAGCGTAGACAGGTCCTATGGCTACACCTTC. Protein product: CASSVDRSYGYTF.

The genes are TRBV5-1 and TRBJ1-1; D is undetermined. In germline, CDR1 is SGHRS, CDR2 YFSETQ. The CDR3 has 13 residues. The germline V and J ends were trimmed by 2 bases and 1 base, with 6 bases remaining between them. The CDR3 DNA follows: TGCGCCAGCAGCTTTAACAGGAACACTGAAGCTTTCTTT. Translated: CASSFNRNTEAFF.

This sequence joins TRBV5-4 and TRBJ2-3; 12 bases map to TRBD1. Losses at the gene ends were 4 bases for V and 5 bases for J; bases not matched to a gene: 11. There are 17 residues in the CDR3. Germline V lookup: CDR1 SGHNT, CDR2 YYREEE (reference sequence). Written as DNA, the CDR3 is TGTGCCAGCAGCCCCGTCGGGGGACAGGGGGCGCGAGATACGCAGTATTTT. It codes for CASSPVGGQGARDTQYF.

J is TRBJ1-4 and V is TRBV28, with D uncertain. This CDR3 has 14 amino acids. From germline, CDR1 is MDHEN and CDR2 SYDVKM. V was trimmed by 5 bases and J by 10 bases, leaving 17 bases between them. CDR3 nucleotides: TGTGCCAGCAGTGGGCCGAACACTCGTGGAAAACTGTTTTTT. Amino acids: CASSGPNTRGKLFF.

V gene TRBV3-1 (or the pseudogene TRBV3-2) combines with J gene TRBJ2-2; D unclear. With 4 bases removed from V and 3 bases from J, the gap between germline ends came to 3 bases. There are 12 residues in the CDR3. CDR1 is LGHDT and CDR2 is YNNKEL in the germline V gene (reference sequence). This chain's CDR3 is CASSRDTGELFF. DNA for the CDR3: TGTGCCAGCAGCCGAGACACCGGGGAGCTGTTTTTT.

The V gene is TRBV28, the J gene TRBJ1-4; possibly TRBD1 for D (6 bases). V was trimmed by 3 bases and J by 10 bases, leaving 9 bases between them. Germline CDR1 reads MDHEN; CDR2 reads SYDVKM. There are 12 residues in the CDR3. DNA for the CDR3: TGTGCCAGCAGTTTGAAAGGGGGAAAACTGTTTTTT. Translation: CASSLKGGKLFF.

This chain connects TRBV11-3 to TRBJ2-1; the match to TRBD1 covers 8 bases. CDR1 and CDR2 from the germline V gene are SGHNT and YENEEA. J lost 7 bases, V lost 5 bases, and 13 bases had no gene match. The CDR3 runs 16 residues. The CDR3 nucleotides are TGTGCCAGCAGCCAGAGACAGGGGCCGTCGGATAATGAGCAGTTCTTC. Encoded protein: CASSQRQGPSDNEQFF.

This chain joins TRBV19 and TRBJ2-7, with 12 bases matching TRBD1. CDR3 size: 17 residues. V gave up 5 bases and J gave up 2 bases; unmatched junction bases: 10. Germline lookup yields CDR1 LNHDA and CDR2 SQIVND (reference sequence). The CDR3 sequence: CASSLSGTGGQPYEQYV. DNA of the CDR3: TGTGCCAGTAGTTTGTCCGGGACAGGGGGCCAACCCTACGAGCAGTACGTC.